This TCR beta chain was profiled in a study of shared clonotypes between healthy human individuals. Whole-study results and caveats: Naive subsets usually exceeded memory subsets in estimated richness. Compared with clonotypes that all four donors shared, non-shared clonotypes had lower generation probabilities. Despite large depth, sorted-subset datasets appeared incompletely sequenced. Several donors showed sharing of approximately 5% of naive CD4 clonotypes.

As to this clone: What it binds is not known.

This CDR3 contains 14 residues. Germline V gives CDR1 SGHTA, CDR2 FQGNSA. V lost 1 base, J lost 5 bases, and 9 bases lay in between. The repertoire was sequenced with immunoSEQ multiplex PCR; TCRdb's copy has only in-frame clones and lacks some. Of roughly 2.2 million clones listed, over 90% are singletons. The TCR was taken from a young man in good health. Some clones in this sample may be carry-over from other donors' samples. The rearrangement links TRBV7-2 to TRBJ1-5; D is ambiguous. The sequenced sample was naive CD4+ T cells from PBMCs. As for subset: CD45RA+ positively selected. DNA of the CDR3: TGTGCCAGCAGCTTAGAAACCCGATATCAGCCCCAGCATTTT. This gives the protein CASSLETRYQPQHF.